This T cell receptor beta chain was recorded in a study of Graves' ophthalmopathy and Graves' hyperthyroidism. Researchers took RNA transcripts and amplified TCR beta CDR3 regions from them. First-round RT-PCR relied on HTBI primers, and a second-round multiplex PCR came next. TCRdb re-analysed the multiplex PCR reads in MiXCR, keeping a single row per CDR3 protein. The sample has hundreds of thousands of distinct CDR3 sequences, over 20% seen once. A word on this clonotype: Its specificity is unknown.

Newly diagnosed hyperthyroidism donors, aged 18 to 65, duration under 2 months. Study-wide results and limits: Blood samples also showed most expanded thyroid clonotypes exceeding 0.001 frequency. Distinction of ophthalmopathy from stable hyperthyroidism by a 13-signature model reached roughly 85% sensitivity and 81.08% specificity.

The sequencing sample was made of peripheral blood. The sequence was obtained from a woman under 30 with stable Graves' hyperthyroidism.

The CDR3 reads CASSLAPGTGEQYF. The CDR3 DNA follows: TGTGCCAGCAGTTTAGCTCCGGGAACGGGGGAGCAGTACTTC. The rearrangement links TRBV12-3 or TRBV12-4 to TRBJ2-7; D is perhaps TRBD2 (5 bases). The CDR3 is 14 amino acids. V lost 0 bases to trimming and J lost 7 bases, with 13 bases between them.